This T cell receptor (beta chain) was captured in a study of OX40 agonist ivuxolimab in advanced cancers. On the study more broadly: The dose-escalation group included hepatocellular carcinoma, melanoma, renal cell carcinoma and head and neck cancer. The eligibility criteria allowed prior anti-PD-1, anti-PD-L1 or anti-CTLA-4 therapy, and around 38% had some. Overall study results and limits: By week 6 at 0.1 to 3.0 mg/kg, blood CD4+ and CD8+ T cells had expanded clonally.

Germline CDR1 MDHEN, CDR2 SYDVKM. This CDR3 comprises 15 residues. V was clipped by 6 bases and J by 0 bases, with 9 bases between them. Produced via immunoSEQ multiplex PCR; TCRdb's table is partial and in-frame only. The repertoire holds around 73,000 clones, with approximately 90% as singletons. Only one count was recorded for this clone. The antigen is undetermined. The sequence came from an adult with an advanced solid tumor such as melanoma, head and neck, liver or kidney cancer. The sequencing here drew on CD4+ or CD8+ T cells sorted from blood, taken in a trial of the OX40 agonist ivuxolimab. The chain carries TRBV28 and TRBJ2-6; D possibly corresponds to TRBD1 (5 bases). The CDR3 region has the DNA TGTGCCAGCAGAGGGGCTAACTCTGGGGCCAACGTCCTGACTTTC. Protein product: CASRGANSGANVLTF.